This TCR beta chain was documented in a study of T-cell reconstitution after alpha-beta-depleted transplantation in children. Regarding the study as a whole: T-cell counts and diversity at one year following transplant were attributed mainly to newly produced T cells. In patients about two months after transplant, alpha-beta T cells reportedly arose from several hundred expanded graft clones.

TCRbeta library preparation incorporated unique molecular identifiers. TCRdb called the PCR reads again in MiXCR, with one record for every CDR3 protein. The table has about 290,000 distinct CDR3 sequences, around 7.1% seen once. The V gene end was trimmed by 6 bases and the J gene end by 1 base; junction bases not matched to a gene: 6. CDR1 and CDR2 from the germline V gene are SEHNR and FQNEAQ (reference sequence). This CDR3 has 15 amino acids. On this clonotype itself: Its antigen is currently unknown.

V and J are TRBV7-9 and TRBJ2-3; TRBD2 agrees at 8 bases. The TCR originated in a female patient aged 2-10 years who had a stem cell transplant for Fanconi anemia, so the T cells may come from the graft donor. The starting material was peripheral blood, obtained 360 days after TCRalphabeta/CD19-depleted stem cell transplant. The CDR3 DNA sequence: TGTGCCAGCAGTTTTCTTAGCGGGGGCACAGATACGCAGTATTTT. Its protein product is CASSFLSGGTDTQYF.